These 15 T cell receptor beta chains were sequenced from one sample in a study of blood T cell repertoires in COVID-19 (dated by TCRdb to the early 2020s). Library preparation was by the immunoSEQ multiplex PCR assay. In its TCRdb copy, this immuneACCESS table keeps in-frame sequences only and misses some clones. Where compared with another copy, unresolved V genes explain less than half of these, and the others have no known cause. The sample data list roughly 250,000 clones, and over 70% of these were observed just once. The ten biggest clones cover approximately 9% of the sample. The specimen was peripheral blood. These receptors all stem from a human donor in a cohort sampled during active COVID-19.

This rearrangement joins TRBV7-2 to TRBJ2-1; 12 bases are a match to TRBD2. Germline trimming cut 4 bases from V and 12 bases from J; bases unmatched to any gene: 10. Germline-derived CDR1 and CDR2 are SGHTA and FQGNSA. CDR3 length equals 15 residues. CDR3 nucleotide sequence: TGTGCCAGCAGCTCTCCATCTGGACTAGCGGGGATGCAGTTCTTC. Protein sequence: CASSSPSGLAGMQFF.

This CDR3 reads CASSQDQHRVPGELFF. The DNA for the CDR3 is TGTGCCAGCAGCCAAGATCAGCACCGGGTTCCCGGGGAGCTGTTTTTT. The chain combines TRBV4-2 with TRBJ2-2; D ambiguous. Trimming shortened V by 0 bases and J by 6 bases, and 14 bases separated the two germline ends. The CDR3 consists of 16 residues. The germline V gene encodes CDR1 LGHNA and CDR2 YNFKEQ.

This clone came up a few times. V usage is TRBV6-5 and J usage is TRBJ1-1; no firm D call. The CDR3 length is 14 residues. CDR1 and CDR2 from the germline V gene are MNHEY and SVGAGI. V was shortened by 4 bases and J by 4 bases, with 13 bases between the two germline ends. The CDR3 is CASSSGWGGTEAFF. In DNA, the CDR3 is TGTGCCAGCAGTTCAGGTTGGGGAGGCACTGAAGCTTTCTTT.

The J gene is TRBJ2-5, the V gene TRBV5-8; TRBD2 agrees at 8 bases. CDR1 SGHTS and CDR2 YDEGEE come from the germline V gene. Trimming at V came to 1 base and at J to 1 base, leaving 6 bases not matched to a gene. The CDR3 has 16 residues. This CDR3 reads CASSLPWTSSQETQYF. The DNA of the CDR3 is TGTGCCAGCAGCTTGCCCTGGACTAGCAGCCAAGAGACCCAGTACTTC.

The rearrangement uses TRBV5-8 and TRBJ1-4, with D perhaps matching TRBD1 (5 bases). The CDR3 has 17 residues. Trimming removed 4 bases at V and 2 bases at J, with 18 bases between. Germline V gives CDR1 SGHTS, CDR2 YDEGEE. The CDR3 coding sequence is TGTGCCAGCAGCCCGGGCCTGGGGAGGGGCACTAATGAAAAACTGTTTTTT. This codes for CASSPGLGRGTNEKLFF. Variable domain in full (rest from reference TRBV5-8 and TRBJ1-4): EAGVTQSPTHLIKTRGQQATLRCSPISGHTSVYWYQQALGLGLQFLLWYDEGEERNRGNFPPRFSGRQFPNYSSELNVNALELEDSALYLCASSPGLGRGTNEKLFFGSGTQLSVL.

The CDR3 is CASSQGLAADTQYF. The CDR3 nucleotides are TGTGCCAGCAGCCAAGGACTAGCAGCAGATACGCAGTATTTT. The V call is TRBV3-1 (or the pseudogene TRBV3-2), the J call TRBJ2-3, with 7 bases matching TRBD2. Per the germline V gene, CDR1 is LGHDT and CDR2 is YNNKEL (reference sequence). V was pared by 1 base and J by 4 bases, with 2 bases of the junction left unmatched. The CDR3 runs to 14 residues.

The CDR3 spells CASSSPVGAGNTIYF. CDR3 DNA: TGTGCCAGTAGCTCCCCGGTCGGAGCTGGAAACACCATATATTTT. The rearrangement links TRBV19 to TRBJ1-3; no clear D. The CDR3 extends over 15 amino acids. Trimming took 6 bases from V and 2 from J, leaving 14 bases between them. Germline values: CDR1 LNHDA, CDR2 SQIVND (reference sequence).

As for this clone: The germline gene is not matched at one end of the junction; a read error may be the cause. This sequence joins TRBV7-7 and TRBJ1-6; tentative D call: TRBD1 (5 bases). The germline gives CDR1 SSHAT, CDR2 FNYEAQ (reference sequence). The CDR3 consists of 13 residues. The CDR3 DNA is TGTGCTAGCAGCCGTGGGGGGAATTCACCCCTCCACTTT. Protein sequence: CASSRGGNSPLHF.

The CDR3 sequence: CASSRGRSNEQFF. In DNA, the CDR3 is TGTGCCAGCAGCCGCGGGAGATCAAATGAGCAGTTCTTC. The gene calls are TRBV3-1 (or the pseudogene TRBV3-2) and TRBJ2-1; 7 bases map to TRBD2. This CDR3 is built from 13 residues. V was clipped by 4 bases and J by 7 bases; unmatched bases: 4. CDR1 is LGHDT, CDR2 YNNKEL, per germline (reference sequence).

The CDR3 bases are TGTGCCAGCAGCTTAATCTTGAGCAATGAGCAGTTCTTC. As protein: CASSLILSNEQFF. The chain is built from TRBV7-3 and TRBJ2-1; D gene unclear. Per germline, CDR1 SGHTA and CDR2 FQGTGA. CDR3 length: 13 amino acids. V gave up 1 base and J gave up 6 bases, with 7 bases separating them.

The chain employs TRBV27 and TRBJ2-2; 7 positions agree with TRBD1. Germline V CDR1 and CDR2: MNHEY, SMNVEV (reference sequence). The ends lost 5 bases at V and 4 bases at J; junction bases unmatched: 7. The CDR3 totals 15 residues. As DNA, the CDR3 is TGTGCCAGCAGTGTAGACAGGGTTGGCACCGGGGAGCTGTTTTTT. Its protein product is CASSVDRVGTGELFF.

The chain is built from TRBV19 and TRBJ2-7, with TRBD1 as a possible D gene (6 bases). CDR3 length equals 14 residues. V was shortened by 4 bases and J by 2 bases, with 12 bases between the two germline ends. CDR1 is LNHDA, CDR2 SQIVND, per germline (reference sequence). CDR3 sequence: CASSTHDRPYEQYF. The CDR3 DNA reads as TGTGCCAGTAGTACCCACGACAGGCCCTACGAGCAGTACTTC.

V is TRBV4-3 and J is TRBJ1-2; D gene uncertain. The V end was cut by 0 bases, the J end by 8 bases, with 13 bases between. CDR1 is LGHNA, CDR2 YSLEER, per germline. This CDR3 spans 14 amino acids. Here the CDR3 DNA reads TGCGCCAGCAGCCAAGACTCGAGGGTCAGCGGCTACACCTTC. Its translation: CASSQDSRVSGYTF.

Here the CDR3 DNA reads TGCGCCAGCAGCTTGTCCACTAGCTCGGACGAGCAGTACTTC. This sequence encodes CASSLSTSSDEQYF. The chain has TRBV5-1 and TRBJ2-7; the D gene is possibly TRBD2 (6 bases). CDR3 size: 14 residues. Per germline, CDR1 SGHRS and CDR2 YFSETQ. Trimming cost V 1 base and J 5 bases, with 13 bases left between them.

The genes are TRBV7-2 and TRBJ2-3; TRBD2 matches at 9 bases. V dropped 3 bases and J dropped 5; count of bases not matched to a gene: 3. This CDR3 comprises 14 residues. Germline loops: CDR1 SGHTA, CDR2 FQGNSA. CDR3 coding DNA: TGTGCCAGCAGCTTTCGCGGGGGGGTAGATACGCAGTATTTT. Translated: CASSFRGGVDTQYF.